The sequence of this T cell receptor (beta chain) was determined in a study of cytomegalovirus exposure and HLA in healthy donors. General study findings and limits: Usually a TCR sequence was rare, but some public TCRs were found in many donors.

A multiplex PCR was run with 60 Vbeta primers and 13 Jbeta primers. Assay used: immunoSEQ multiplex PCR; TCRdb lists only in-frame clones, some missing. The sample lists over 150,000 clones; over 80% were seen once. About this clone itself: What it binds is not known.

The CDR3 runs 16 residues. Trimming cost V 1 base and J 6 bases; bases outside gene matches: 6. CDR1 is SGHTA and CDR2 is FQGNSA in the germline V gene. In nominal health when sampled, donors likely had unrecorded immune exposures nonetheless. This TCR came from a human donor in good health. The chain employs TRBV7-2 and TRBJ2-7, with 13 nucleotides matching TRBD2. Sequenced input: PBMCs. CDR3 coding DNA: TGTGCCAGCAGCTTAGGGAGGGGACTAGCGGGGCGCGAGCAGTACTTC. It is translated as CASSLGRGLAGREQYF.